A single sample gave rise to the 32 T cell receptor beta chains below, sequenced in a study of T cells after yellow fever vaccination. TCRdb re-called the 5' RACE reads with MiXCR, one entry per CDR3 protein. Of about 580,000 distinct CDR3 sequences in the sample, less than 20% were seen once. Sequenced material: PBMCs, taken about 5 days after the first yellow fever vaccination. Receptors were obtained from a young man who received the YFV17D yellow fever vaccine.

V and J are TRBV15 and TRBJ2-4; no definite D call. This CDR3 has 17 amino acids. Deletions cut 5 bases from V and 0 bases from J, with 17 bases between. Germline V gene data show CDR1 as LNHNV and CDR2 as YYDKDF (reference sequence). Here the CDR3 reads CATSVRRLALAKNIQYF. The CDR3 coding sequence is TGTGCCACCAGCGTCCGGCGGTTAGCCCTAGCCAAAAACATTCAGTACTTC.

This chain links TRBV19 with TRBJ1-1; D not certain. Germline V lookup: CDR1 LNHDA, CDR2 SQIVND (reference sequence). Between the trimmed V and J ends, which lost 2 bases and 6 bases, there was a span of 7 bases. This CDR3 is 12 amino acids long. The CDR3 region has the DNA TGTGCCAGTAGTATAATTGGGGCTGAAGCTTTCTTT. Translation gives CASSIIGAEAFF. The full variable domain, with the rest looked up from reference TRBV19 and TRBJ1-1, is DGGITQSPKYLFRKEGQNVTLSCEQNLNHDAMYWYRQDPGQGLRLIYYSQIVNDFQKGDIAEGYSVSREKKESFPLTVTSAQKNPTAFYLCASSIIGAEAFFGQGTRLTVV.

The chain has TRBV24-1 and TRBJ1-4; no definite D call. The V gene's germline CDR1 is KGHDR and CDR2 SFDVKD. Trimming left V 3 bases short and J 6 bases short, with 7 bases between. This CDR3 is built from 13 residues. The CDR3 nucleotides read TGTGCCACCAGTGATCCCACAGATGAAAAACTGTTTTTT. Its translation is CATSDPTDEKLFF.

The chain is built from TRBV5-8 and TRBJ1-5; no clear D. V was trimmed by 7 bases and J by 0 bases, leaving 14 bases between them. Germline CDR1 and CDR2: SGHTS and YDEGEE. The CDR3 is made up of 15 amino acids. The CDR3 reads CASVRGRHSNQPQHF. The CDR3 DNA reads as TGTGCCAGCGTTCGAGGCAGACATAGCAATCAGCCCCAGCATTTT.

The J gene is TRBJ1-3, the V gene TRBV7-2; D possibly corresponds to TRBD1 (6 bases). CDR3 size: 13 residues. Germline values: CDR1 SGHTA, CDR2 FQGNSA. The ends were cut back, 8 bases at V and 1 base at J, with 9 bases in the middle. The CDR3 reads CASATGSGNTIYF. CDR3 DNA: TGTGCCAGCGCAACAGGGTCTGGAAACACCATATATTTT.

The chain uses TRBV6-2 or TRBV6-3 and TRBJ2-7; D ambiguous. This CDR3 has 14 residues. Germline lookup yields CDR1 MNHEY and CDR2 SVGEGT. With 2 bases removed from V and 0 bases from J, the gap between germline ends came to 8 bases. In nucleotides, the CDR3 is TGTGCCAGCAGTTACGTGGCAGGCTCCTACGAGCAGTACGTC. It yields the protein CASSYVAGSYEQYV.

This clonotype was counted between two and nine times. The rearrangement uses TRBV27 and TRBJ2-5; 8 nucleotides line up with TRBD1. J lost 4 bases, V lost 4 bases, and 8 bases had no gene match. CDR1 MNHEY and CDR2 SMNVEV come from the germline V gene (reference sequence). This CDR3 has 15 amino acids. This CDR3 is CASSSHRDRGETQYF. The CDR3 coding sequence is TGTGCCAGCAGTTCCCATAGAGACAGGGGAGAGACCCAGTACTTC.

The rearrangement links TRBV5-1 to TRBJ1-6, with 10 nucleotides matching TRBD1. CDR1 is SGHRS, CDR2 YFSETQ, per germline. The CDR3 contains 15 residues. V gave up 3 bases and J gave up 8 bases; unmatched junction bases: 5. The CDR3 DNA reads as TGCGCCAGCAGCTCGGTGGGGACAGGGGATTCACCCCTCCACTTT. Its protein is CASSSVGTGDSPLHF.

The rearrangement links TRBV29-1 to TRBJ2-2; D tentatively fits TRBD1 or TRBD2 (5 bases each). V was trimmed by 6 bases and J by 6 bases, leaving 14 bases between them. This CDR3 has 13 amino acids. Germline-derived CDR1 and CDR2 are SQVTM and ANQGSEA. CDR3 DNA sequence: TGCAGCGTCGTTGGGACCGAGGCCGGGGAGCTGTTTTTT. Its protein is CSVVGTEAGELFF.

This clonotype was detected ten times or more. This chain links TRBV12-3 or TRBV12-4 with TRBJ2-1; D is undetermined. V was trimmed by 3 bases and J by 8 bases, leaving 11 bases between them. The CDR3 runs to 13 residues. The chain's CDR3 is CASSFQTLHEQFF. The CDR3, as DNA: TGTGCCAGCAGTTTCCAAACGCTCCATGAGCAGTTCTTC.

This clonotype was observed a handful of times. The chain combines TRBV7-2 with TRBJ2-2; 7 bases fit TRBD1. CDR1 is SGHTA, CDR2 FQGNSA, per germline. Trimming took 0 bases from V and 1 from J; bases not matched to a gene: 5. The CDR3 runs 17 residues. CDR3 in DNA: TGTGCCAGCAGCTTAGCGCTCCGGGACAGGAACACCGGGGAGCTGTTTTTT. Protein sequence: CASSLALRDRNTGELFF.

The V gene is TRBV14, the J gene TRBJ1-4; D gene ambiguous. Germline loops: CDR1 SGHDN, CDR2 FVKESK. Trimming removed 5 bases at V and 5 bases at J, with 21 bases between. This CDR3 is built from 17 residues. The CDR3 coding sequence is TGTGCCAGCAGCGACACGGCGTTTTCGGGCAGAAATGAAAAACTGTTTTTT. Its translation: CASSDTAFSGRNEKLFF.

This clonotype turned up a few times. The rearrangement uses TRBV10-3 and TRBJ1-1; D is unresolved. This CDR3 contains 14 residues. The V end lost 0 bases, the J end lost 1 base, and 6 bases lay between the germline ends. Germline V lookup: CDR1 ENHRY, CDR2 SYGVKD. CDR3: CAISESITNTEAFF. The CDR3, as DNA: TGTGCCATCAGTGAGTCGATAACGAACACTGAAGCTTTCTTT.

Only a few counts were recorded for this clonotype. The chain has TRBV20-1 and TRBJ2-7, with a weak D call TRBD2 (7 bases). The V gene lost 3 bases and the J gene lost 7 bases, with 25 bases spanning the gap. Germline V gene lookup returns CDR1 DFQATT and CDR2 SNEGSKA (reference sequence). The CDR3 is 16 residues long. CDR3 nucleotides: TGCAGTGCTAGGGCTCTCGGGGCGGGGGACCAGGGGGAGCAGTACTTC. This encodes CSARALGAGDQGEQYF.

The rearrangement uses TRBV7-6 and TRBJ2-5; tentative D call: TRBD2 (6 bases). This CDR3 has 17 residues. Germline V lookup: CDR1 SGHVS, CDR2 FNYEAQ. Trimming cost V 4 bases and J 5 bases, with 23 bases left between them. The CDR3 spells CASSSKGNSNRGETQYF. The CDR3 DNA is TGTGCCAGCAGCTCAAAGGGAAACTCCAACCGGGGGGAGACCCAGTACTTC.

This clonotype was counted only a few times. The V and J genes are TRBV15 and TRBJ2-7, with 7 bases fitting TRBD1. Looked up from germline, CDR1 is LNHNV and CDR2 is YYDKDF (reference sequence). After removal of 2 bases from V and 12 bases from J, the junction contained 13 bases not matched to a gene. CDR3 length: 14 residues. The DNA of the CDR3 is TGTGCCACCAGCAGATTTGGGAGAGCGACAGGGACGTACGTC. It is translated as CATSRFGRATGTYV.

This chain connects TRBV4-3 to TRBJ1-2, with 9 bases fitting TRBD1. The CDR3 is 16 residues long. Germline V gives CDR1 LGHNA, CDR2 YSLEER. Trimming at V came to 4 bases and at J to 6 bases, leaving 12 bases not matched to a gene. The CDR3 spells CASSLDATGGADGYTF. The CDR3 DNA reads as TGCGCCAGCAGCCTCGACGCTACAGGGGGCGCGGATGGCTACACCTTC.

CDR3 region: CASSPGLAGATTDTQYF. CDR3 nucleotide sequence: TGTGCCAGCAGTCCCGGACTAGCGGGGGCGACCACAGATACGCAGTATTTT. The chain recombines TRBV6-1 with TRBJ2-3; 13 bases fit TRBD2. Germline V lookup: CDR1 MNHNS, CDR2 SASEGT. The CDR3 covers 17 residues. V lost 5 bases and J lost 2; bases outside the gene matches: 7.

This chain joins TRBV5-1 and TRBJ2-3; maybe TRBD1 (6 bases). Germline CDR1 is SGHRS and CDR2 is YFSETQ. The CDR3 loop spans 16 amino acids. V lost 4 bases to trimming and J lost 3 bases, with 18 bases between them. The chain's CDR3 is CASSLVGRGSTDTQYF. In DNA, the CDR3 is TGCGCCAGCAGCCTGGTTGGCAGGGGTTCGACAGATACGCAGTATTTT.

The genes are TRBV20-1 and TRBJ2-5; D ambiguous. This CDR3 is 14 amino acids long. Trimming cost V 0 bases and J 4 bases, with 12 bases left between them. From germline, CDR1 is DFQATT and CDR2 SNEGSKA (reference sequence). This chain's CDR3 is CSARDHVSVETQYF. The CDR3 DNA reads as TGCAGTGCTAGAGATCATGTTTCGGTAGAGACCCAGTACTTC.

The V and J genes are TRBV5-5 and TRBJ2-7, with unresolved D. Trimming left V 2 bases short and J 3 bases short, with 15 bases between. Per germline, CDR1 SGHKS and CDR2 YYEKEE (reference sequence). This CDR3 has 15 residues. In nucleotides, the CDR3 is TGTGCCAGCAGCTTAAGGTCCCAGAGAGGCTACGAGCAGTACTTC. It codes for CASSLRSQRGYEQYF.

This clonotype was seen a handful of times. The CDR3 region is CASSQAWKGEQYF. CDR3 DNA sequence: TGCGCCAGCAGCCAAGCCTGGAAGGGCGAGCAGTACTTC. V and J are TRBV4-3 and TRBJ2-7, with D hard to call. Deletions cut 1 base from V and 6 bases from J, with 10 bases between. Germline V gene sequence: CDR1 LGHNA, CDR2 YSLEER. CDR3 length: 13 amino acids.

The sample holds a few counts of this clonotype. This sequence joins TRBV2 and TRBJ2-5; 7 bases line up with TRBD2. Losses at the gene ends were 8 bases for V and 1 base for J; bases not matched to a gene: 7. Germline loops: CDR1 SNHLY, CDR2 FYNNEI. The CDR3 consists of 14 residues. CDR3 bases: TGTGCCAGCCTGGGGCGGGGGAGCCAAGAGACCCAGTACTTC. It encodes CASLGRGSQETQYF.

This clonotype was recorded a few times. The V gene is TRBV20-1, the J gene TRBJ2-2; D is ambiguous. The CDR3 covers 12 residues. V lost 1 base, J lost 2 bases, and 2 bases lay in between. Germline V gives CDR1 DFQATT, CDR2 SNEGSKA (reference sequence). This CDR3 reads CSARANTGELFF. Written as DNA, the CDR3 is TGCAGTGCTAGAGCTAACACCGGGGAGCTGTTTTTT.

The chain uses TRBV12-3 or TRBV12-4 and TRBJ2-7; 11 positions agree with TRBD1. Trimming took 5 bases from V and 2 from J; bases not matched to a gene: 5. CDR3 length: 15 amino acids. The CDR3 bases are TGTGCCAGCAGTGGGGGACAGGGGGTGCCCTACGAGCAGTACGTC. It yields the protein CASSGGQGVPYEQYV.

V usage is TRBV7-3 and J usage is TRBJ1-6; D might be TRBD1 (6 bases). V lost 2 bases and J 6 bases, leaving 8 bases between the germline ends. The germline gives CDR1 SGHTA, CDR2 FQGTGA. This CDR3 has 14 amino acids. The CDR3 region is CASSLRRGNSPLHF. The CDR3 DNA is TGTGCCAGCAGCTTACGCAGGGGTAATTCACCCCTCCACTTT.

This chain links TRBV19 with TRBJ2-2; 7 nucleotides match TRBD2. V trimming: 5 bases; J trimming: 6 bases; junction bases outside the gene matches: 12. Germline CDR1 is LNHDA and CDR2 is SQIVND (reference sequence). CDR3 length: 16 residues. CDR3 sequence: CASSSRRAGSAGELFF. Written as DNA, the CDR3 is TGTGCCAGTAGTTCAAGGAGAGCGGGAAGCGCCGGGGAGCTGTTTTTT.

In this sample, this clonotype turned up many times. Compared with germline, one end of the junction differs, possibly owing to a read error. The rearrangement links TRBV12-3 or TRBV12-4 to TRBJ2-1; perhaps TRBD2 as D (6 bases). CDR3 size: 11 residues. The CDR3 DNA reads TGTGCCAGCCGTTTGGGGGGTGAGCAGTTCTTC. Its translation is CASRLGGEQFF.

The rearrangement joins TRBV20-1 to TRBJ2-5; D may be TRBD2 (6 bases). CDR1 and CDR2 from the germline V gene are DFQATT and SNEGSKA (reference sequence). CDR3 length: 14 amino acids. Trimming removed 5 bases from V and 2 bases from J, with 15 bases in between. The CDR3 coding sequence is TGCAGTGCTCTGGCGGGGAGCGGGCAAGAGACCCAGTACTTC. Translating gives CSALAGSGQETQYF.

This clonotype was detected only a few times. This chain uses TRBV11-2 with TRBJ2-5, with a possible D match to TRBD1 (6 bases). The CDR3 length is 16 residues. The V and J ends lost 1 base and 3 bases respectively, with 15 bases between them. Germline-derived CDR1 and CDR2 are SGHAT and FQNNGV. The CDR3: CASSLAVRGLEETQYF. CDR3 in DNA: TGTGCCAGCAGCTTAGCGGTCAGGGGATTAGAAGAGACCCAGTACTTC.

This clonotype was counted a few times. As DNA, the CDR3 is TGTGCCAGCAGCTTATACGGCGGGGGGGGAGTACCTGGGGCCAACGTCCTGACTTTC. Translating it yields CASSLYGGGGVPGANVLTF. This chain uses TRBV11-2 with TRBJ2-6; TRBD2 aligns across 9 bases. CDR3 length: 19 residues. CDR1 and CDR2 from the germline V gene are SGHAT and FQNNGV. J gave up 2 bases and V 2 bases, and 10 bases lay outside the gene matches.

In this sample, this clonotype turned up a few times. The rearrangement joins TRBV19 to TRBJ1-4; D is unclear. V was trimmed by 7 bases and J by 4 bases, leaving 16 bases between them. The CDR3 contains 15 residues. Germline V gene lookup returns CDR1 LNHDA and CDR2 SQIVND (reference sequence). The DNA for the CDR3 is TGTGCCAGTACTCCCGGAGGCAGATATAATGAAAAACTGTTTTTT. Translation gives CASTPGGRYNEKLFF.